These 27 T cell receptor beta chains came from one sample sequenced in a study of PD-L1 blockade in urothelial cancer. The protocol was immunoSEQ multiplex PCR, while the TCRdb copy is restricted to in-frame clones and leaves out a portion. The repertoire includes about 120,000 clones, roughly 90% of them detected once, and 1.5% to 2% sits in the top ten. Time point given: peripheral blood 6 weeks after treatment start. The sequences come from PBMCs, collected around atezolizumab (anti-PD-L1) treatment. The origin of the receptors is a man in his 60s with urothelial cancer.

The V and J genes are TRBV6-6 and TRBJ2-1, with a tentative D call TRBD2 (6 bases). Per the germline V gene, CDR1 is MNHNY and CDR2 is SVGAGI (reference sequence). The CDR3 covers 15 residues. Trimming left V 8 bases short and J 4 bases short, with 18 bases between. The CDR3 DNA reads TGTGCCAGCGGACGAGGAGGGGTAGATTACAATGAGCAGTTCTTC. Translated, it gives CASGRGGVDYNEQFF.

The chain employs TRBV7-3 and TRBJ2-3; D is uncertain. The CDR3 length is 15 residues. From germline, CDR1 is SGHTA and CDR2 FQGTGA. Trimming removed 1 base from V and 0 bases from J, with 8 bases in between. CDR3 in amino acids: CASSLNYKSTDTQYF. The DNA for the CDR3 is TGTGCCAGCAGCTTAAATTACAAGAGCACAGATACGCAGTATTTT.

The chain combines TRBV19 with TRBJ1-1; TRBD1 matches 7 bases. J was trimmed by 1 base and V by 8 bases; bases with no gene match: 7. The CDR3 sequence is 14 residues long. Germline V CDR1 and CDR2: LNHDA, SQIVND (reference sequence). CDR3: CASSLTGENTEAFF. CDR3 sequence (DNA): TGTGCCAGTTCTCTCACAGGGGAGAACACTGAAGCTTTCTTT.

J is TRBJ2-3 and V is TRBV9, with 7 bases lining up with TRBD2. V shed 0 bases, J shed 6 bases, and the junction held 10 bases outside the gene matches. The CDR3 consists of 16 residues. Per the germline V gene, CDR1 is SGDLS and CDR2 is YYNGEE. The CDR3 sequence: CASSVGAGDPSDTQYF. Here the CDR3 DNA reads TGTGCCAGCAGCGTAGGGGCGGGGGACCCCTCGGATACGCAGTATTTT.

The chain is built from TRBV7-9 and TRBJ1-1; D is possibly TRBD1 (5 bases). The CDR3 contains 13 residues. Germline CDR1 reads SEHNR; CDR2 reads FQNEAQ (reference sequence). The V end was cut by 4 bases, the J end by 4 bases, with 10 bases between. This chain's CDR3 is CASSSRRGTEAFF. In nucleotides, the CDR3 is TGTGCCAGCAGCTCCCGGAGGGGCACTGAAGCTTTCTTT.

V gene TRBV6-1 combines with J gene TRBJ1-5; D is unclear. The V end lost 6 bases, the J end lost 0 bases, and 9 bases lay between the germline ends. Germline V gene lookup returns CDR1 MNHNS and CDR2 SASEGT. CDR3 size: 14 residues. The CDR3 nucleotides are TGTGCCAGCAGGAGAGGGTATAGCAATCAGCCCCAGCATTTT. It codes for CASRRGYSNQPQHF.

Of note for this clone: One end of the junction fails to match germline, which may point to a read error. The rearrangement links TRBV7-7 to TRBJ2-3; 12 positions match TRBD2. CDR3 size: 16 residues. Germline loops: CDR1 SSHAT, CDR2 FNYEAQ (reference sequence). CDR3 nucleotide sequence: TGTGCTAGCAGCCTCGGACTAGCGGGGAGCACAGATACGCAGTATTTT. This sequence encodes CASSLGLAGSTDTQYF.

This clone was recorded once. The gene calls are TRBV7-2 and TRBJ1-5, with no clear D. Germline V gene lookup returns CDR1 SGHTA and CDR2 FQGNSA. V shed 10 bases and J shed 7 bases, with 20 bases lying between them. The CDR3 consists of 14 residues. Written as DNA, the CDR3 is TGTGCCACCCATCTTGACACAGTAGGCCAGCCCCAGCATTTT. It is translated as CATHLDTVGQPQHF. The complete variable domain, with remaining parts taken from reference TRBV7-2 and TRBJ1-5, reads GAGVSQSPSNKVTEKGKDVELRCDPISGHTALYWYRQSLGQGLEFLIYFQGNSAPDKSGLPSDRFSAERTGGSVSTLTIQRTQQEDSAVYLCATHLDTVGQPQHFGDGTRLSIL.

The V and J genes are TRBV7-2 and TRBJ2-5; 8 nucleotides align to TRBD2. CDR3 size: 15 residues. Germline lookup yields CDR1 SGHTA and CDR2 FQGNSA. Losses at the gene ends were 4 bases for V and 5 bases for J; bases not matched to a gene: 9. CDR3 region: CASSSSGTRGETQYF. CDR3 DNA: TGTGCCAGCAGCTCGTCCGGGACTAGGGGTGAGACCCAGTACTTC.

This clone occurred once. This chain connects TRBV5-6 to TRBJ2-3; D uncertain. With 3 bases removed from V and 1 base from J, the gap between germline ends came to 6 bases. The CDR3 sequence is 13 residues long. Germline V gives CDR1 SGHDT, CDR2 YYEEEE. CDR3 residues: CASSWARTDTQYF. CDR3 nucleotide sequence: TGTGCCAGCAGCTGGGCGCGCACAGATACGCAGTATTTT.

The J gene is TRBJ1-6, the V gene TRBV19, with no clear D. This CDR3 comprises 16 residues. V was clipped by 5 bases and J by 4 bases, with 15 bases between them. CDR1 and CDR2 from the germline V gene are LNHDA and SQIVND (reference sequence). CDR3 nucleotide sequence: TGTGCCAGTAGTGCCAGCGCACGAACATATAATTCACCCCTCCACTTT. Amino acid sequence: CASSASARTYNSPLHF.

This clone is a singleton in its sample. This rearrangement joins TRBV7-3 to TRBJ1-2; D perhaps matches TRBD1 (5 bases). CDR1 and CDR2 from the germline V gene are SGHTA and FQGTGA. CDR3 length equals 16 residues. The germline V and J ends were trimmed by 5 bases and 0 bases, with 16 bases remaining between them. The CDR3, as DNA: TGTGCCAGCAGCGCTGGGGGGGTCCAAGCTAACTATGGCTACACCTTC. Translation: CASSAGGVQANYGYTF. The whole variable domain, filled in from reference TRBV7-3 and TRBJ1-2, reads GAGVSQTPSNKVTEKGKYVELRCDPISGHTALYWYRQSLGQGPEFLIYFQGTGAADDSGLPNDRFFAVRPEGSVSTLKIQRTERGDSAVYLCASSAGGVQANYGYTFGSGTRLTVV.

The chain employs TRBV5-1 and TRBJ2-3; no firm D call. This CDR3 is 15 amino acids long. Germline values: CDR1 SGHRS, CDR2 YFSETQ. V lost 0 bases and J lost 3, with 11 bases in between. The CDR3 nucleotides read TGCGCCAGCAGCTTGGCCTTAGAGGCAACAGATACGCAGTATTTT. It yields the protein CASSLALEATDTQYF.

V gene TRBV21-1 combines with J gene TRBJ2-7; the table calls TRBD1, which could not be checked here. TRBV21-1 has pseudogene status. This CDR3 has 13 amino acids. The CDR3: CAKRLTGDHEQYF. DNA of the CDR3: TGTGCCAAACGATTAACAGGGGACCACGAGCAGTACTTC.

The V and J genes are TRBV7-2 and TRBJ1-2, with D maybe TRBD1 (6 bases). CDR3 length equals 15 residues. With 2 bases removed from V and 3 bases from J, the gap between germline ends came to 13 bases. Germline values: CDR1 SGHTA, CDR2 FQGNSA. CDR3 amino acids: CASSLPRGLDYGYTF. The CDR3, as DNA: TGTGCCAGCAGCTTACCCAGGGGCCTAGACTATGGCTACACCTTC.

The table lists this clone with a few counts. One junction end does not reproduce the germline sequence, and a read error may be involved. The chain carries TRBV5-4 and TRBJ1-1, with D tentatively TRBD1 (5 bases). The length of the CDR3 is 14 residues. Per the germline V gene, CDR1 is SGHNT and CDR2 is YYREEE (reference sequence). The CDR3 region has the DNA TGTGCCAGCACCTTGCAAGGGGTGAACACTGAAGCTTTCTTT. Its protein product is CASTLQGVNTEAFF. The full variable domain, completed using reference TRBV5-4 and TRBJ1-1, is ETGVTQSPTHLIKTRGQQVTLRCSSQSGHNTVSWYQQALGQGPQFIFQYYREEENGRGNFPPRFSGLQFPNYSSELNVNALELDDSALYLCASTLQGVNTEAFFGQGTRLTVV.

The chain combines TRBV5-1 with TRBJ1-1; possible D gene TRBD1, 6 bases. V lost 4 bases, J lost 3 bases, and 13 bases lay in between. This CDR3 region has 14 residues. Germline values: CDR1 SGHRS, CDR2 YFSETQ. The CDR3, as DNA: TGCGCCAGCAGCAGGGGGGGCCAGTACACTGAAGCTTTCTTT. It yields the protein CASSRGGQYTEAFF.

This rearrangement joins TRBV7-9 to TRBJ1-2, with D possibly being TRBD1 (6 bases). V lost 5 bases and J lost 4, with 14 bases in between. The CDR3 is 14 residues long. Per the germline V gene, CDR1 is SEHNR and CDR2 is FQNEAQ (reference sequence). The DNA of the CDR3 is TGTGCCAGCAGCGCTCGTGGGGGCTTCTATGGCTACACCTTC. Protein product: CASSARGGFYGYTF.

V is TRBV7-9 and J is TRBJ2-7, with D possibly matching TRBD2 (6 bases). CDR1 SEHNR and CDR2 FQNEAQ come from the germline V gene (reference sequence). V dropped 5 bases and J dropped 6 bases, with 14 bases sitting between them. CDR3 length: 13 amino acids. The CDR3 coding sequence is TGTGCCAGCAGCGAACCGGGGGAGGCCGAGCAGTACTTC. This codes for CASSEPGEAEQYF.

This sequence joins TRBV10-1 and TRBJ2-7; 10 bases align to TRBD2. The CDR3 covers 13 residues. CDR1 and CDR2 from the germline V gene are WNHNN and SYGVQD (reference sequence). Germline trimming cut 2 bases from V and 9 bases from J; bases unmatched to any gene: 4. DNA for the CDR3: TGCGCCAGCAGTGAGCTAGCGGGGGCTCGGCAGTACTTC. It yields the protein CASSELAGARQYF.

The V and J genes are TRBV9 and TRBJ2-3, with D hard to call. Germline CDR1 reads SGDLS; CDR2 reads YYNGEE. Trimming removed 0 bases from V and 3 bases from J, with 14 bases in between. This CDR3 is 16 amino acids long. The CDR3 protein is CASSVASSLETDTQYF. The CDR3 bases are TGTGCCAGCAGCGTAGCTTCTTCGCTAGAAACAGATACGCAGTATTTT.

The chain couples TRBV27 to TRBJ2-7; 8 positions match TRBD2. CDR1 is MNHEY and CDR2 is SMNVEV in the germline V gene (reference sequence). V lost 6 bases and J lost 3; bases outside the gene matches: 13. CDR3 length: 16 residues. CDR3 region: CASSLSGGDFDYEQYF. For the CDR3, the DNA is TGTGCCAGCAGCCTCTCGGGGGGGGATTTCGACTACGAGCAGTACTTC.

The rearrangement uses TRBV7-2 and TRBJ1-1; D is perhaps TRBD1 (6 bases). The CDR3 is made up of 16 amino acids. Trimming took 5 bases from V and 0 from J, leaving 16 bases between them. Germline CDR1 SGHTA, CDR2 FQGNSA. The CDR3 coding sequence is TGTGCCAGCAGCCTCCTAAGGACAGAGATGAACACTGAAGCTTTCTTT. Its translation is CASSLLRTEMNTEAFF.

This sequence joins TRBV4-2 and TRBJ2-2; 7 bases fit TRBD1. Trimming at V came to 5 bases and at J to 7 bases, leaving 10 bases not matched to a gene. Germline CDR1 and CDR2: LGHNA and YNFKEQ. The length of the CDR3 is 15 residues. CDR3 bases: TGTGCCAGCAGCGGGACAAGGGGGCAAGGCGGGGAGCTGTTTTTT. Its protein is CASSGTRGQGGELFF.

J is TRBJ2-3 and V is TRBV7-2, with D perhaps TRBD1 (5 bases). V lost 6 bases and J lost 2, with 9 bases in between. This CDR3 comprises 13 residues. Germline V lookup: CDR1 SGHTA, CDR2 FQGNSA. The CDR3 here is CASRPGATDTQYF. The DNA of the CDR3 is TGTGCCAGCAGACCTGGGGCCACAGATACGCAGTATTTT.

This clone appeared once. J is TRBJ1-2 and V is TRBV30, with TRBD1 matching over 9 bases. The CDR3 contains 16 residues. CDR1 is GTSNPN, CDR2 SVGIG, per germline (reference sequence). V shed 6 bases and J 7 bases; nucleotides not matched to a gene: 18. CDR3 amino acids: CACPSQSTGGLVGYTF. CDR3 nucleotides: TGTGCCTGCCCGAGTCAATCGACAGGGGGTCTAGTTGGCTACACCTTC.

The chain has TRBV29-1 and TRBJ1-4; a weak D match, TRBD1 (5 bases). Trimming stripped 8 bases from V and 5 bases from J, with 18 bases between. The CDR3 has 14 residues. Germline V lookup: CDR1 SQVTM, CDR2 ANQGSEA. Written as DNA, the CDR3 is TGCAGCTTCTCCCGACAGAGTAGGAATGAAAAACTGTTTTTT. This gives the protein CSFSRQSRNEKLFF.